This record looks at one TCR beta chain sequence and its context. This record belongs to a study of T cell changes during pregnancy in multiple sclerosis. Clones were read by immunoSEQ multiplex PCR, and TCRdb kept only the in-frame ones, dropping some. Of tens of thousands of clones in the sample, 85% to 95% were seen once. This CDR3 has 14 residues. CDR1 is SEHNR and CDR2 is FQNEAQ in the germline V gene (reference sequence). V was shortened by 5 bases and J by 6 bases, with 14 bases between the two germline ends. The origin of this receptor is a female donor in good health, enrolled as a control in a pregnancy study. The chain couples TRBV7-9 to TRBJ1-5; D possibly corresponds to TRBD1 (5 bases). Sample: peripheral blood, taken in the second trimester of pregnancy. The CDR3 loop is CASSATPGVQPQHF. CDR3 nucleotide sequence: TGTGCCAGCAGCGCTACCCCGGGGGTTCAGCCCCAGCATTTT.